This is a list of T cell receptor beta chains from one sample in a study of lymphopenia after photon versus proton radiotherapy. Profiled with immunoSEQ multiplex PCR; TCRdb holds only in-frame clones, not every one. The data show thousands of clones, with 85% to 90% seen just once and around 23% held by the top ten. The material was peripheral blood, obtained from a patient treated with photon-based radiotherapy. The receptors derive from a man older than 75 with cholangiocarcinoma. CDR3s include the opening cysteine and the closing phenylalanine or tryptophan. The D gene is left open where the match is weak. Size is omitted from some rows. Given values are once, few, many or a class for expanded clones.

TRBV18	.	TRBJ1-1	.	CASSPQMNTEAFF	TGTGCCAGCTCACCGCAGATGAACACTGAAGCTTTCTTT
TRBV5-8	.	TRBJ1-1	.	CASSLGLANTEAFF	TGTGCCAGCAGCTTGGGCTTAGCGAACACTGAAGCTTTCTTT
TRBV6-5	.	TRBJ2-7	.	CASSYKGYEQYF	TGTGCCAGCAGTTACAAGGGATACGAGCAGTACTTC
TRBV5-1	.	TRBJ2-6	.	CASSPTDSGANVLTF	TGCGCCAGCAGCCCGACAGACTCTGGGGCCAACGTCCTGACTTTC
TRBV28	.	TRBJ1-2	.	CASSSSAADYGYTF	TGTGCCAGCAGTTCCTCGGCCGCGGACTATGGCTACACCTTC
TRBV6-4	.	TRBJ2-5	few	CASSATAGTGETQYF	TGTGCCAGCAGTGCCACGGCGGGTACTGGTGAGACCCAGTACTTC
TRBV25-1	.	TRBJ2-7	.	CASGLASYEQYF	TGTGCCAGCGGTCTGGCCTCCTACGAGCAGTACTTC
TRBV30	.	TRBJ1-3	.	CACTRDSGNTIYF	TGTGCCTGCACCAGGGATTCGGGAAACACCATATATTTT
TRBV18	.	TRBJ1-3	once	CASSPLDTSSGNTIYF	TGTGCCAGCTCACCCTTGGACACCTCTTCTGGAAACACCATATATTTT
TRBV5-1	TRBD2	TRBJ2-4	.	CASSYAGGDVIQYF	TGCGCCAGCAGCTATGCGGGGGGCGACGTCATTCAGTACTTC
TRBV27	.	TRBJ2-1	.	CASSPGTPSSYNEQFF	TGTGCCAGCAGTCCCGGGACTCCTAGCTCCTACAATGAGCAGTTCTTC
TRBV18	.	TRBJ1-2	.	CASSSGRTEYGYTF	TGTGCCAGCTCATCGGGACGGACTGAGTATGGCTACACCTTC
TRBV6-4	TRBD1	TRBJ1-1	.	CASSHGTGLNTEAFF	TGTGCCAGCAGTCATGGGACAGGGTTAAACACTGAAGCTTTCTTT
TRBV5-5	.	TRBJ1-1	.	CASSTQQWGAEAFF	TGTGCCAGCAGTACTCAACAGTGGGGGGCTGAAGCTTTCTTT
TRBV5-1	.	TRBJ2-3	.	CASSLENPSTDTQYF	TGCGCCAGCAGCTTGGAGAACCCTAGCACAGATACGCAGTATTTT
TRBV7-2	.	TRBJ2-1	.	CASSAFMAGYNEQFF	TGTGCCAGCAGCGCTTTTATGGCGGGCTACAATGAGCAGTTCTTC
TRBV6-6	TRBD1	TRBJ1-3	.	CASGTGAGNTIYF	TGTGCCAGCGGGACAGGGGCTGGAAACACCATATATTTT
TRBV18	TRBD1	TRBJ1-2	.	CASSPQTGNYGYTF	TGTGCCAGCTCACCACAGACAGGGAACTATGGCTACACCTTC
TRBV2	.	TRBJ2-2	.	CASKKASGGRNTGELFF	TGTGCCAGCAAAAAAGCTTCGGGGGGCCGGAACACCGGGGAGCTGTTTTTT
TRBV5-1	TRBD2	TRBJ2-7	.	CASSLLSGAAYEQYF	TGCGCCAGCAGTCTTCTGAGCGGGGCCGCCTACGAGCAGTACTTC
TRBV25-1	TRBD1	TRBJ1-2	.	CASSAGQGLANYGYTF	TGTGCCAGCAGTGCGGGACAGGGATTGGCAAACTATGGCTACACCTTC
TRBV12-5	.	TRBJ2-5	.	CASGPTGGQETQYF	TGTGCTAGTGGTCCTACCGGGGGACAAGAGACCCAGTACTTC
TRBV27	.	TRBJ2-2	.	CASLRLNTGELFF	TGTGCCTCCTTAAGACTGAACACCGGGGAGCTGTTTTTT